This is a list of T cell receptor beta chains from one sample in a study of cytomegalovirus exposure and HLA in healthy donors. Clones were sequenced by immunoSEQ multiplex PCR, and TCRdb holds only the in-frame ones, with some missing. The table lists 100,000 to 150,000 clones, around nine tenths of them singletons. The sequenced material came from PBMCs. The source of these receptors is a man aged 25 to 40 in good health and CMV-seronegative. Both conserved end residues are part of each CDR3. The D gene is left open where the match is weak. Only part of the rows carry a size: once, few, many, or a class if the clone is expanded.

abundance,d_gene,v_gene,len,j_gene,CDR3nt,CDR3aa
.,.,TRBV9,15,TRBJ2-2,TGTGCCAGCACCGGGGTTGGACCGAACACCGGGGAGCTGTTTTTT,CASTGVGPNTGELFF
few,TRBD1,TRBV6-5,14,TRBJ2-7,TGTGCCAGCAGTACTGGACAGGGTTATTACGAGCAGTACTTC,CASSTGQGYYEQYF
.,.,TRBV2,15,TRBJ2-4,TGTGCCAGCAGGGATTGGACACAGGGCTTCTCGCTTCAGTACTTC,CASRDWTQGFSLQYF
few,.,TRBV5-4,15,TRBJ2-1,TGTGCCAGCAGCGATGGCCCCTTATACTACAATGAGCAGTTCTTC,CASSDGPLYYNEQFF
.,.,TRBV7-3,13,TRBJ1-2,TGTGCCAGCAGCTTAGACAGCTCCTCTGGCTACACCTTC,CASSLDSSSGYTF
.,.,TRBV5-1,14,TRBJ1-1,TGCGCCAGCAGCCAGGGAAGCATGAACACTGAAGCTTTCTTT,CASSQGSMNTEAFF
.,.,TRBV4-1,14,TRBJ2-7,TGCGCCAGCAGCCAAGTTGCGGGGAGCTACGAGCAGTACTTC,CASSQVAGSYEQYF
.,TRBD1,TRBV7-9,17,TRBJ1-1,TGTGCCAGCAGCTCCCCACCGGGACAGGGGATGAACACTGAAGCTTTCTTT,CASSSPPGQGMNTEAFF
.,.,TRBV7-7,15,TRBJ2-5,TGTGCCAGCAGCTTAGAGGGGGGGCGCGGGGAGACCCAGTACTTC,CASSLEGGRGETQYF
.,TRBD1,TRBV7-2,17,TRBJ1-6,TGTGCCAGCAGCTTAGCGCCGCCGGGCAGGGGGATGATTCCCCTCCACTTT,CASSLAPPGRGMIPLHF
once,TRBD2,TRBV27,14,TRBJ2-7,TGTGCCAGCAGTTGGACTAGCGGGAGCTACGAGCAGTACTTC,CASSWTSGSYEQYF
few,TRBD1,TRBV30,15,TRBJ2-7,TGTGCCTGGTCGACAGGGGGAGCGGTTGGTGTCGGGCAGTACTTC,CAWSTGGAVGVGQYF
.,TRBD2,TRBV5-6,15,TRBJ2-1,TGTGCCAGCAGCTTGACTAGCGGGAGATCCTATGAGCAGTTCTTC,CASSLTSGRSYEQFF
.,.,TRBV7-9,13,TRBJ1-2,TGTGCCAGCAGCACCGGACAGATCTATGGCTACACCTTC,CASSTGQIYGYTF
.,TRBD1,TRBV6-1,15,TRBJ2-5,TGTGCCAGCACTGAGGGGACAGGTCATGGGGAGACCCAGTACTTC,CASTEGTGHGETQYF
.,.,TRBV5-1,15,TRBJ2-2,TGCGCCAGCAGCCAACAGACAGGGAACACCGGGGAGCTGTTTTTT,CASSQQTGNTGELFF
.,TRBD1,TRBV5-5,16,TRBJ2-7,TGTGCCAGCAGCCAGCTTGTGTGGCAGGGGGCCTACGAGCAGTACTTC,CASSQLVWQGAYEQYF
.,.,TRBV5-8,14,TRBJ1-4,TGTGCCAGCAGCAGAAGGGGGTTAAGCGAAAAACTGTTTTTT,CASSRRGLSEKLFF
.,.,TRBV5-1,16,TRBJ1-1,TGCGCCAGCAGCTTGGTGTTCCAGACTATGAACACTGAAGCTTTCTTT,CASSLVFQTMNTEAFF
.,TRBD1,TRBV18,14,TRBJ1-4,TGTGCCAGCTCACCAAGGACAGGGGGTGAAAAACTGTTTTTT,CASSPRTGGEKLFF
.,.,TRBV11-2,13,TRBJ2-1,TGTGCCAGCAGCTTAGCAGGAAACCATGAGCAGTTCTTC,CASSLAGNHEQFF
.,TRBD2,TRBV6-1,14,TRBJ2-1,TGTGCCAGCAGTGCACCTAGCGGGAGTAATGAGCAGTTCTTC,CASSAPSGSNEQFF
.,.,TRBV5-1,15,TRBJ2-2,TGCGCCAGCAGCTGGGAGCAGCGGAACACCGGGGAGCTGTTTTTT,CASSWEQRNTGELFF
once,TRBD2,TRBV27,15,TRBJ2-7,TGTGCCAGCAGTTTATCTGGGCTAGCGGGATACGAGCAGTACTTC,CASSLSGLAGYEQYF